This T cell receptor (beta chain) was found in a study of T cells in Graves' hyperthyroidism and ophthalmopathy. Calling Graves' hyperthyroidism stable meant ophthalmopathy did not progress within 18 months. Fresh peripheral blood, under 13 ml, yielded the PBMCs. The CDR3 regions of TCR beta were amplified from RNA transcripts. First-round RT-PCR of the TCR CDR3 relied on the HTBI primer set. TCRdb redid the calling of the multiplex PCR reads with MiXCR, one entry per CDR3 protein. This table has approximately 610,000 distinct CDR3 sequences, over 15% appearing once. Germline V CDR1 and CDR2: LGHNA, YNFKEQ. CDR3 length: 15 amino acids. V gave up 2 bases and J gave up 2 bases, with 11 bases separating them. This clonotype appeared a few times.

The V gene is TRBV4-2, the J gene TRBJ2-3; possibly TRBD2 for D (6 bases). The sample taken for sequencing was blood. The sequence was obtained from a young woman with Graves' hyperthyroidism. CDR3 in amino acids: CASSQRAGFTDTQYF. In DNA form, the CDR3 reads TGTGCCAGCAGCCAAAGGGCGGGGTTCACAGATACGCAGTATTTT.